This TCR beta chain emerged from a study of blood T cell repertoires in COVID-19. Study at large: Italy, Spain and the United States were the sources of the convalescent and acute COVID-19 samples. The cDNA or gDNA used as material had been derived from T cells, B-cell-depleted T cells, or PBMCs.

CDR1 SGHRS and CDR2 YFSETQ come from the germline V gene. With 5 bases removed from V and 8 bases from J, the gap between germline ends came to 19 bases. The CDR3 is 14 residues long. This clone was counted once. The table came from immunoSEQ multiplex PCR; TCRdb's copy has only in-frame clones and leaves some out. The table lists 80,000 to 85,000 clones, 70% to 85% of them singletons, with around 12% in the top ten. This chain joins TRBV5-1 and TRBJ1-2, with D tentatively TRBD1 (5 bases). The sequence was obtained from a human donor in a cohort sampled during active COVID-19. What was sequenced was peripheral blood. The CDR3 region has the DNA TGCGCCAGCAGACCGGCCGGGGGTAATCAAGGCTACACCTTC. It encodes CASRPAGGNQGYTF.